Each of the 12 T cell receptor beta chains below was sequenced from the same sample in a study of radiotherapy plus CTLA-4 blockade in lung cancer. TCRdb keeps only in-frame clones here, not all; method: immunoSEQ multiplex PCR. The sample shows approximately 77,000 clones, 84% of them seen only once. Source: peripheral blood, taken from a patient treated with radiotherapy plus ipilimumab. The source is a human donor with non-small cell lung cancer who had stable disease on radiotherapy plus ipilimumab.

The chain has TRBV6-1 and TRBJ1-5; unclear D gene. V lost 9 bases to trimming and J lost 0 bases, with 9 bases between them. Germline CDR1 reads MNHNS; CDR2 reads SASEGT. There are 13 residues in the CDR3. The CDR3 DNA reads TGTGCCAGTTGCCCTATTAGCAATCAGCCCCAGCATTTT. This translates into CASCPISNQPQHF.

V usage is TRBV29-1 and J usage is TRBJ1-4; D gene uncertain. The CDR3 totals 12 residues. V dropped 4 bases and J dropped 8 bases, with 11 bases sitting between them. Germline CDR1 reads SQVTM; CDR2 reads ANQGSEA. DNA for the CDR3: TGCAGCGTTGCGTACATAGGGGAAAAACTGTTTTTT. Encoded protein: CSVAYIGEKLFF.

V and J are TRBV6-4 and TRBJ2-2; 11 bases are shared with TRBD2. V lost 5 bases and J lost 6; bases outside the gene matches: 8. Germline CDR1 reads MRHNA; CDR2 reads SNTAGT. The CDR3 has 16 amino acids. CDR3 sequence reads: CASSKPSGGRAGELFF. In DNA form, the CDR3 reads TGTGCCAGCAGTAAGCCTAGCGGGGGGCGTGCCGGGGAGCTGTTTTTT.

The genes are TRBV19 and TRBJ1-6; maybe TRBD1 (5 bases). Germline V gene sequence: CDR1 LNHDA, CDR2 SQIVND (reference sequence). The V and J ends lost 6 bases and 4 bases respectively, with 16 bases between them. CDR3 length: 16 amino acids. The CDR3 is CASRLGAGRYNSPLHF. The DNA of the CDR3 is TGTGCCAGTAGGCTCGGGGCAGGGAGGTATAATTCACCCCTCCACTTT.

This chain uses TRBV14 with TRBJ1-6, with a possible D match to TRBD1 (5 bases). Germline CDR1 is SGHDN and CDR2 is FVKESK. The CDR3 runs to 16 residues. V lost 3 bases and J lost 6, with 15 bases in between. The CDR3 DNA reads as TGTGCCAGCAGCCAGACGTCAGGGTCGGTTAATTCACCCCTCCACTTT. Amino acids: CASSQTSGSVNSPLHF.

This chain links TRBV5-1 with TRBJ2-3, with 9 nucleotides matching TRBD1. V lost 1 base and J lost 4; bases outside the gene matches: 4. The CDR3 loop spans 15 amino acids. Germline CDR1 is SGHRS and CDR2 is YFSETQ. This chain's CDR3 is CASSLQGQGSDTQYF. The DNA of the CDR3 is TGCGCCAGCAGCTTGCAGGGACAGGGCTCAGATACGCAGTATTTT.

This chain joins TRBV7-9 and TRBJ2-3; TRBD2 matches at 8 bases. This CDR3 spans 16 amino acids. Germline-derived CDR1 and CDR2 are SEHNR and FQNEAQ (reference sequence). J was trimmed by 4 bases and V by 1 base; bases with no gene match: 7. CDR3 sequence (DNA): TGTGCCAGCAGCTTAGTATCTGCGGGAGGCTCAGATACGCAGTATTTT. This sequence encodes CASSLVSAGGSDTQYF. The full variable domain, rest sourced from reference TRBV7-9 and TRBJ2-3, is DTGVSQNPRHKITKRGQNVTFRCDPISEHNRLYWYRQTLGQGPEFLTYFQNEAQLEKSRLLSDRFSAERPKGSFSTLEIQRTEQGDSAMYLCASSLVSAGGSDTQYFGPGTRLTVL.

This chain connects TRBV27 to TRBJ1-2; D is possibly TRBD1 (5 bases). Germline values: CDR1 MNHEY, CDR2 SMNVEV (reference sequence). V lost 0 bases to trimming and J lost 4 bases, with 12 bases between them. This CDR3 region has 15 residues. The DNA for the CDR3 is TGTGCCAGCAGTTTATCGGCAGGGCCAGGCTATGGCTACACCTTC. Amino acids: CASSLSAGPGYGYTF.

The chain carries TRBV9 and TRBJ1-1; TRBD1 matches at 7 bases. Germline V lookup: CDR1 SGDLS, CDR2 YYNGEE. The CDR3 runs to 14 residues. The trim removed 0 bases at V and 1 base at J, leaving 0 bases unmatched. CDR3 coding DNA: TGTGCCAGCAGCGTAGGGGACAGGAACACTGAAGCTTTCTTT. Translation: CASSVGDRNTEAFF.

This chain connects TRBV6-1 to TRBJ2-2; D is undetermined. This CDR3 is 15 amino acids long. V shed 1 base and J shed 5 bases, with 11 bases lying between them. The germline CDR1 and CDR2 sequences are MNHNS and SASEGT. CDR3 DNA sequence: TGTGCCAGCAGTGAAGGGATTCTCCTGACCGGGGAGCTGTTTTTT. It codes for CASSEGILLTGELFF.

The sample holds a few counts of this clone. CDR3 nucleotide sequence: TGTGCCAGCAGTCGGGACAGGGGTGCTGGGTATGGCTACACCTTC. As protein: CASSRDRGAGYGYTF. J is TRBJ1-2 and V is TRBV28, with 10 bases fitting TRBD1. Unmatched junction bases numbered 8, after V lost 5 bases and J lost 5 bases. The germline gives CDR1 MDHEN, CDR2 SYDVKM. The CDR3 spans 15 residues.

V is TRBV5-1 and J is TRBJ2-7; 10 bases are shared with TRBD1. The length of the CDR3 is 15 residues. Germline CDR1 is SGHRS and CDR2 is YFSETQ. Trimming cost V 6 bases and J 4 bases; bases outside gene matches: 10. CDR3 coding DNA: TGCGCCAGCAAACCGACCGGGACAGGGGCATACGAGCAGTACTTC. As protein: CASKPTGTGAYEQYF. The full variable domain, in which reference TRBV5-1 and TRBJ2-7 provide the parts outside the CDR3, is KAGVTQTPRYLIKTRGQQVTLSCSPISGHRSVSWYQQTPGQGLQFLFEYFSETQRNKGNFPGRFSGRQFSNSRSEMNVSTLELGDSALYLCASKPTGTGAYEQYFGPGTRLTVT.